These 18 T cell receptor beta chains were sequenced from one sample in a study of shared clonotypes between healthy human individuals (dated by TCRdb to about 2020). Libraries were constructed by the immunoSEQ multiplex PCR assay. In TCRdb, the immuneACCESS table is reduced to in-frame sequences with V and J assigned. These tables do not hold every clone; where another copy was compared, an unresolved V gene accounts for under half, and the others remain unexplained. The sample table records over a million clones; more than 75% of these occur just once. In total, the top ten clones hold about 0.52% of the sample. Sequencing was performed on memory CD4+ T cells from PBMCs. This specimen's cell subset or site label, interpreted: CD45RA-negative fraction. The receptors were sampled from a man younger than 35 in good health. Some clones in this sample may be carry-over from other donors' samples.

V is TRBV15 and J is TRBJ2-1; D perhaps matches TRBD2 (5 bases). The V gene's germline CDR1 is LNHNV and CDR2 YYDKDF (reference sequence). The V end was cut by 8 bases, the J end by 4 bases, with 12 bases between. This CDR3 has 13 residues. The CDR3 region is CATRRGWYNEQFF. CDR3 in DNA: TGTGCCACCCGTCGGGGTTGGTACAATGAGCAGTTCTTC.

V gene TRBV28 combines with J gene TRBJ2-7, with 9 nucleotides matching TRBD1. Germline V gene sequence: CDR1 MDHEN, CDR2 SYDVKM. The CDR3 extends over 15 amino acids. V lost 5 bases to trimming and J lost 3 bases; unmatched junction nucleotides: 8. Written as DNA, the CDR3 is TGTGCCAGCAGTGCCCTTACAGGGGGCGTCTACGAGCAGTACTTC. Residues: CASSALTGGVYEQYF.

The J gene is TRBJ1-5, the V gene TRBV18; D is perhaps TRBD1 (5 bases). Between the trimmed V and J ends, which lost 2 bases and 0 bases, there was a span of 14 bases. Germline-derived CDR1 and CDR2 are KGHSH and LQKENI. This CDR3 comprises 17 residues. CDR3 protein: CASSPSGRGGSNQPQHF. CDR3 DNA: TGTGCCAGCTCACCATCTGGTCGGGGGGGTAGCAATCAGCCCCAGCATTTT.

The V and J genes are TRBV2 and TRBJ2-3; D remains unclear. CDR1 and CDR2 from the germline V gene are SNHLY and FYNNEI. This CDR3 is built from 14 residues. V shed 1 base and J shed 6 bases, with 11 bases lying between them. The CDR3 is CASSEGSVADTQYF. The CDR3 DNA is TGTGCCAGCAGTGAAGGGTCGGTCGCCGATACGCAGTATTTT. The complete variable domain, with remaining parts taken from reference TRBV2 and TRBJ2-3, reads EPEVTQTPSHQVTQMGQEVILRCVPISNHLYFYWYRQILGQKVEFLVSFYNNEISEKSEIFDDQFSVERPDGSNFTLKIRSTKLEDSAMYFCASSEGSVADTQYFGPGTRLTVL.

This clone was seen many times. The chain has TRBV13 and TRBJ1-5; 7 bases fit TRBD1. The CDR3 runs 17 residues. The V segment lost 5 bases and the J segment 3 bases; nucleotides outside the gene matches: 13. Per germline, CDR1 PRHDT and CDR2 FYEKMQ (reference sequence). The chain's CDR3 is CASSLRRDRAYNQPQHF. Here the CDR3 DNA reads TGTGCCAGCAGCCTGCGCCGCGACAGGGCCTACAATCAGCCCCAGCATTTT.

The rearrangement uses TRBV28 and TRBJ2-1, with D possibly being TRBD2 (6 bases). Trimming stripped 6 bases from V and 6 bases from J, with 18 bases between. The CDR3 loop spans 15 amino acids. From germline, CDR1 is MDHEN and CDR2 SYDVKM. This CDR3 reads CASSSTWRRGNEQFF. The CDR3, as DNA: TGTGCCAGCAGCTCCACCTGGAGGCGGGGCAATGAGCAGTTCTTC.

The rearrangement links TRBV7-3 to TRBJ2-5; D uncertain. V dropped 5 bases and J dropped 5 bases, with 15 bases sitting between them. The CDR3 is 14 amino acids. Germline CDR1 is SGHTA and CDR2 is FQGTGA. Written as DNA, the CDR3 is TGTGCCAGCAGCGCGGACGGATCTGGGGAGACCCAGTACTTC. Encoded protein: CASSADGSGETQYF. The complete variable domain, with remaining parts taken from reference TRBV7-3 and TRBJ2-5, reads GAGVSQTPSNKVTEKGKYVELRCDPISGHTALYWYRQSLGQGPEFLIYFQGTGAADDSGLPNDRFFAVRPEGSVSTLKIQRTERGDSAVYLCASSADGSGETQYFGPGTRLLVL.

The chain couples TRBV5-1 to TRBJ2-5; 7 bases fit TRBD1. The CDR3 totals 17 residues. V shed 4 bases, J shed 0 bases, and the junction held 12 bases outside the gene matches. The V gene's germline CDR1 is SGHRS and CDR2 YFSETQ. The CDR3 here is CASSIGYGQANQETQYF. CDR3 DNA sequence: TGCGCCAGCAGCATAGGGTACGGACAGGCGAACCAAGAGACCCAGTACTTC.

CDR3 in amino acids: CASSPQGPNSPLHF. DNA for the CDR3: TGTGCCAGCAGCCCACAGGGGCCCAATTCACCCCTCCACTTT. The J gene is TRBJ1-6, the V gene TRBV6-5, with 7 bases aligning to TRBD1. V shed 6 bases, J shed 7 bases, and the junction held 6 bases outside the gene matches. Germline CDR1 is MNHEY and CDR2 is SVGAGI. The CDR3 consists of 14 residues.

The chain links TRBV6-1 to TRBJ2-7; the D is unclear. The CDR3 runs 15 residues. V lost 2 bases and J 1 base, leaving 12 bases between the germline ends. Per the germline V gene, CDR1 is MNHNS and CDR2 is SASEGT. CDR3 DNA sequence: TGTGCCAGCAGTGAAATGGGTGTACATTCCTACGAGCAGTACTTC. Translated: CASSEMGVHSYEQYF.

The J gene is TRBJ1-2, the V gene TRBV13, with D unclear. Trimming removed 1 base at V and 4 bases at J, with 10 bases between. This CDR3 spans 14 amino acids. Germline V lookup: CDR1 PRHDT, CDR2 FYEKMQ (reference sequence). The CDR3 spells CASSLVGGRYGYTF. The DNA of the CDR3 is TGTGCCAGCAGCTTAGTAGGCGGCCGCTATGGCTACACCTTC.

This rearrangement joins TRBV6-6 to TRBJ2-6; D gene unclear. Germline CDR1 reads MNHNY; CDR2 reads SVGAGI (reference sequence). V was shortened by 7 bases and J by 4 bases, with 8 bases between the two germline ends. There are 13 residues in the CDR3. The CDR3 loop reads CASNTPGANVLTF. The CDR3 DNA sequence: TGTGCCAGCAACACGCCCGGGGCCAACGTCCTGACTTTC.

This clone was detected once. The chain combines TRBV15 with TRBJ1-2; unclear D gene. Germline loops: CDR1 LNHNV, CDR2 YYDKDF (reference sequence). CDR3 length equals 13 residues. The V and J ends lost 6 bases and 5 bases respectively, with 13 bases between them. The CDR3: CATRPSLLYGYTF. In nucleotides, the CDR3 is TGTGCCACCAGACCCTCTCTCCTGTATGGCTACACCTTC.

This chain uses TRBV2 with TRBJ1-1; no reliable D call. Germline CDR1 SNHLY, CDR2 FYNNEI. This CDR3 has 12 amino acids. V was trimmed by 6 bases and J by 1 base, leaving 6 bases between them. CDR3 sequence reads: CASSAQNTEAFF. In nucleotides, the CDR3 is TGTGCCAGCAGCGCCCAGAACACTGAAGCTTTCTTT.

Only one count was recorded for this clone. The chain is built from TRBV18 and TRBJ1-3; D unclear. This CDR3 comprises 16 residues. Germline assignment: CDR1 KGHSH and CDR2 LQKENI. The V end was cut by 2 bases, the J end by 0 bases, with 11 bases between. The CDR3 DNA reads TGTGCCAGCTCACCAAGTGTACGTTCCTCTGGAAACACCATATATTTT. This encodes CASSPSVRSSGNTIYF. The full variable domain, rest sourced from reference TRBV18 and TRBJ1-3, is NAGVMQNPRHLVRRRGQEARLRCSPMKGHSHVYWYRQLPEEGLKFMVYLQKENIIDESGMPKERFSAEFPKEGPSILRIQQVVRGDSAAYFCASSPSVRSSGNTIYFGEGSWLTVV.

V usage is TRBV10-3 and J usage is TRBJ2-3; D is possibly TRBD2 (6 bases). The germline V gene has CDR1 ENHRY and CDR2 SYGVKD. The CDR3 runs 14 residues. With 0 bases removed from V and 3 bases from J, the gap between germline ends came to 7 bases. Here the CDR3 reads CAISESAGTDTQYF. DNA of the CDR3: TGTGCCATCAGTGAGTCGGCGGGAACAGATACGCAGTATTTT.

The J gene is TRBJ2-1, the V gene TRBV28; TRBD2 aligns across 12 bases. J was trimmed by 2 bases and V by 6 bases; bases with no gene match: 14. The CDR3 consists of 19 residues. Germline CDR1 reads MDHEN; CDR2 reads SYDVKM. CDR3 region: CASRGNRGRTSGTYNEQFF. In nucleotides, the CDR3 is TGTGCCAGCAGGGGAAACAGGGGACGGACTAGCGGGACCTACAATGAGCAGTTCTTC.

The chain recombines TRBV9 with TRBJ2-1, with a tentative D call TRBD2 (6 bases). The CDR3 consists of 15 residues. Germline V gene lookup returns CDR1 SGDLS and CDR2 YYNGEE. Between the trimmed V and J ends, which lost 4 bases and 0 bases, there was a span of 11 bases. For the CDR3, the DNA is TGTGCCAGCAGCACCCTCGGGAGCTCCTACAATGAGCAGTTCTTC. It codes for CASSTLGSSYNEQFF.